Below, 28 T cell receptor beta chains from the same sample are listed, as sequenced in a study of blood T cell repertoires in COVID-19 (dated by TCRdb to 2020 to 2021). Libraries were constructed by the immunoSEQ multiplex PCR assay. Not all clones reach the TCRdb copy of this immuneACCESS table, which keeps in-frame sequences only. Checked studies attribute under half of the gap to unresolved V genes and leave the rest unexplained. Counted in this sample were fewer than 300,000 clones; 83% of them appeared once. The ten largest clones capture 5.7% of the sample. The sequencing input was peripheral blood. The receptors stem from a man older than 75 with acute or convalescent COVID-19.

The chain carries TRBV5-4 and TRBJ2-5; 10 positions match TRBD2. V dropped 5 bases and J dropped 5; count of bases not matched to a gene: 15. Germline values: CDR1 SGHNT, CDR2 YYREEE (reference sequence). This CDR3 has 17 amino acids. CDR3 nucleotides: TGTGCCAGCAGTTCAGGACTAGCGGAGAACTTCGGGGAGACCCAGTACTTC. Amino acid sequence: CASSSGLAENFGETQYF.

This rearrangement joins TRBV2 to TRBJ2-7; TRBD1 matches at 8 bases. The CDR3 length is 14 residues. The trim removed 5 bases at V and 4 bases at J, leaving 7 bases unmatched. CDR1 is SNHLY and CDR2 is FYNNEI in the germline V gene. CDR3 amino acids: CASSTGTGVYEQYF. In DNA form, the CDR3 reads TGTGCCAGCAGTACCGGGACAGGAGTATACGAGCAGTACTTC.

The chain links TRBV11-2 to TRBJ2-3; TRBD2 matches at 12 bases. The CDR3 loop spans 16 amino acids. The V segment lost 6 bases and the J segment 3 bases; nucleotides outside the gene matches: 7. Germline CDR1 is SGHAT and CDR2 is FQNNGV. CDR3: CASSPRTSGMTDTQYF. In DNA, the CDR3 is TGTGCCAGCAGTCCAAGGACTAGCGGGATGACAGATACGCAGTATTTT.

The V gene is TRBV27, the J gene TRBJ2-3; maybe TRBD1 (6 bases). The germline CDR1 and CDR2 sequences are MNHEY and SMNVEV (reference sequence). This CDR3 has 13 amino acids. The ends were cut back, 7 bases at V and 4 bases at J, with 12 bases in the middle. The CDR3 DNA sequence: TGTGCCAGCACCAGGGGTGGGGCAGATACGCAGTATTTT. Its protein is CASTRGGADTQYF.

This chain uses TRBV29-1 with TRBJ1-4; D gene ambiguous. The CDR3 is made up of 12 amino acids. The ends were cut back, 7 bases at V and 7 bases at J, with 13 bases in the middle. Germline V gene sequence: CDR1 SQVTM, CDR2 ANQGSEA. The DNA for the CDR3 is TGCAGCGCCGTTGAGGGTTTTGAAAAACTGTTTTTT. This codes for CSAVEGFEKLFF.

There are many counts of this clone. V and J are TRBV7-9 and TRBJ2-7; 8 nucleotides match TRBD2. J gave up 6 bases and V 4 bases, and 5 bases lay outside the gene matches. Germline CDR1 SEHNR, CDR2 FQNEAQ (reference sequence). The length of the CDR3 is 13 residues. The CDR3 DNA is TGTGCCAGCAGCTACGGGGGGGACCCCGAGCAGTACTTC. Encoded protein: CASSYGGDPEQYF.

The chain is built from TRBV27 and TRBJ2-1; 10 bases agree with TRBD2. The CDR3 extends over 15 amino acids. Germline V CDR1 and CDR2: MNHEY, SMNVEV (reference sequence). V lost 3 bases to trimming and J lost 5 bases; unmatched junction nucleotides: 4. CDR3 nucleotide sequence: TGTGCCAGCAGTTTGGGACTAGCGAGAAACAATGAGCAGTTCTTC. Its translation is CASSLGLARNNEQFF.

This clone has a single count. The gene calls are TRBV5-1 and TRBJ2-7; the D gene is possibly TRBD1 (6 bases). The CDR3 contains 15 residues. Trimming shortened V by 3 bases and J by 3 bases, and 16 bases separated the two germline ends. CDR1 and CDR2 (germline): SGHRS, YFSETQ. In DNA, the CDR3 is TGCGCCAGCAGCTCCGCCGAGGGGGACGTCTACGAGCAGTACTTC. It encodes CASSSAEGDVYEQYF.

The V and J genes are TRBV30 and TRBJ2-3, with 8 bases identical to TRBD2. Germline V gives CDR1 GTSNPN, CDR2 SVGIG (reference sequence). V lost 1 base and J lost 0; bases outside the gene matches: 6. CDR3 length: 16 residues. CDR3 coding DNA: TGTGCCTGGAGTGGTCATAGCGGGGTTAGCACAGATACGCAGTATTTT. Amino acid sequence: CAWSGHSGVSTDTQYF.

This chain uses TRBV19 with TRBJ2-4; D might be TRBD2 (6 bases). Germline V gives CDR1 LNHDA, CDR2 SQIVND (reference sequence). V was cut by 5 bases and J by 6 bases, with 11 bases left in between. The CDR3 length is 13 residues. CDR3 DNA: TGTGCCAGTAGTGCGGGAACAGGAAACATTCAGTACTTC. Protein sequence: CASSAGTGNIQYF.

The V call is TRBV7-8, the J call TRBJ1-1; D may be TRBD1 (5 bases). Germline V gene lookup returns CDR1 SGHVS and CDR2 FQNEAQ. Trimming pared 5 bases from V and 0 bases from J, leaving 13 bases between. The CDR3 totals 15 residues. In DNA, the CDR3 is TGTGCCAGCAGCAAACTTACAGGAGTGAACACTGAAGCTTTCTTT. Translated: CASSKLTGVNTEAFF.

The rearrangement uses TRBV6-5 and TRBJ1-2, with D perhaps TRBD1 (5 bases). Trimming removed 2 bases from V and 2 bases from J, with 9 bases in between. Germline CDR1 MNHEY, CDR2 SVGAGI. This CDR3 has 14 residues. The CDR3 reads CASSYGSGNYGYTF. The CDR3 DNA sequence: TGTGCCAGCAGTTACGGTTCAGGGAACTATGGCTACACCTTC.

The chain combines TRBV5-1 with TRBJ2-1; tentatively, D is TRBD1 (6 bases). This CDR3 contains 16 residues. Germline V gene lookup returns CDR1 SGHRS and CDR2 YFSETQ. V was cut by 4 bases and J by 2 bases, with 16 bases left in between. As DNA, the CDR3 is TGCGCCAGCAGCCTCGACGGGACATATACCTACAATGAGCAGTTCTTC. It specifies CASSLDGTYTYNEQFF.

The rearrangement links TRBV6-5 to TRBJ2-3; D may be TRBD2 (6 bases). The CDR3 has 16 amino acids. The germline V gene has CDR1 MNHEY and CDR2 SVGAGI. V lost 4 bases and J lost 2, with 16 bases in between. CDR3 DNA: TGTGCCAGCAGTTCTCCCTCCGCGGGGACCACAGATACGCAGTATTTT. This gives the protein CASSSPSAGTTDTQYF.

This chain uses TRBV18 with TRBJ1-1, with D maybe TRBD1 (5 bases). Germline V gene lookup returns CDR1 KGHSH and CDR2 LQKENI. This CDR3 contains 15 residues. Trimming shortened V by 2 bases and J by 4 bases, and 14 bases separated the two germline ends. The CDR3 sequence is CASSPDSPWSTEAFF. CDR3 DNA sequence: TGTGCCAGCTCACCAGACAGTCCGTGGAGCACTGAAGCTTTCTTT.

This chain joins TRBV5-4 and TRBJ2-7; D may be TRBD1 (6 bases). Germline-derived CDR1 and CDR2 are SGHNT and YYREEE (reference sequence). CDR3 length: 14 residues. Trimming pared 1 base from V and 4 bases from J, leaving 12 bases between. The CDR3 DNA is TGTGCCAGCAGCTTGAATCCGGACAGTTACGAGCAGTACTTC. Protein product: CASSLNPDSYEQYF.

The DNA of the CDR3 is TGTGCCAGCAGTTTACCGACAGGGGGTGGCTACACCTTC. Its translation: CASSLPTGGGYTF. The genes are TRBV12-3 or TRBV12-4 and TRBJ1-2; 9 nucleotides line up with TRBD1. The CDR3 runs 13 residues. The V segment lost 2 bases and the J segment 7 bases; nucleotides outside the gene matches: 2.

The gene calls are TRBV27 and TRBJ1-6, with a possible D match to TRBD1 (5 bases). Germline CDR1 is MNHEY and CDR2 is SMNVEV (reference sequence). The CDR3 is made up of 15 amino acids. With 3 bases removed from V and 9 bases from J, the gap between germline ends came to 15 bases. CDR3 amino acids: CASSLEGQGASPLHF. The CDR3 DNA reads TGTGCCAGCAGTTTGGAGGGGCAAGGAGCTTCACCCCTCCACTTT.

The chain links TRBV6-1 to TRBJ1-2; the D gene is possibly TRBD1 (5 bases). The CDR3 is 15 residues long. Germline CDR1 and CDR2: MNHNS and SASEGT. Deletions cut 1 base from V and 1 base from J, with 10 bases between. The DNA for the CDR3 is TGTGCCAGCAGTGAAGGTGGGGGGATTAACTATGGCTACACCTTC. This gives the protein CASSEGGGINYGYTF.

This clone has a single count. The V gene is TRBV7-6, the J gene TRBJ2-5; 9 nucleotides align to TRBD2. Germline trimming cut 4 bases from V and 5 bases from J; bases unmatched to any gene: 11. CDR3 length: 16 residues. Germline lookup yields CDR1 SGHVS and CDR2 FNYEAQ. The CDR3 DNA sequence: TGTGCCAGCAGCTGGGGAAGCGGCGGGAGGGAGGAGACCCAGTACTTC. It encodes CASSWGSGGREETQYF.

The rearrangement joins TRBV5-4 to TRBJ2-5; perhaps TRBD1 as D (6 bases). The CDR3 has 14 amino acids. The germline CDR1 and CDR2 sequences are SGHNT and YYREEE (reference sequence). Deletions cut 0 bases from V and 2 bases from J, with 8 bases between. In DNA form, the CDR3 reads TGTGCCAGCAGCTTGGGGGGGCGTCAAGAGACCCAGTACTTC. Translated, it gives CASSLGGRQETQYF.

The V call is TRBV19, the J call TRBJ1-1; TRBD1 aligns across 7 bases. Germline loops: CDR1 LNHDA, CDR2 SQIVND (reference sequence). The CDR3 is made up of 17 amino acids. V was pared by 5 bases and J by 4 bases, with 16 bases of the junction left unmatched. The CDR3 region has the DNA TGTGCCAGTAGTCCAGCGACGCACAGGGGCTGGAGCACTGAAGCTTTCTTT. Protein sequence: CASSPATHRGWSTEAFF.

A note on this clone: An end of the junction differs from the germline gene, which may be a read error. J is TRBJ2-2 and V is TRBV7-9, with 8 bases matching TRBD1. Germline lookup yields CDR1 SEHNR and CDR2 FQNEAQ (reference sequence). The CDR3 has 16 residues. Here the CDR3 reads CASSSSGGAKTGELFF. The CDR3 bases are TGTGCCAGCAGCTCCTCAGGGGGCGCGAAGACCGGGGAGCTGTTTTTT.

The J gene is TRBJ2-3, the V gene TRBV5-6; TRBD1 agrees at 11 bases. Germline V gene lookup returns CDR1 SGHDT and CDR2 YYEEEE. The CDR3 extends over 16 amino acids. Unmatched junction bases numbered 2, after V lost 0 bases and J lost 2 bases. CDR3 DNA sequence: TGTGCCAGCAGCTTGGGGACAGGGGGCCCCACAGATACGCAGTATTTT. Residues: CASSLGTGGPTDTQYF.

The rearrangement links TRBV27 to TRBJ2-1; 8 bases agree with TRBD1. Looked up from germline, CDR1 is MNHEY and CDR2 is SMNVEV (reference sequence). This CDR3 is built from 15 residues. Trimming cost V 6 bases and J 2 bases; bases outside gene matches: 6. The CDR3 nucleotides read TGTGCCAGCAGCCGACAGGGGCTTACCTACAATGAGCAGTTCTTC. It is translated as CASSRQGLTYNEQFF.

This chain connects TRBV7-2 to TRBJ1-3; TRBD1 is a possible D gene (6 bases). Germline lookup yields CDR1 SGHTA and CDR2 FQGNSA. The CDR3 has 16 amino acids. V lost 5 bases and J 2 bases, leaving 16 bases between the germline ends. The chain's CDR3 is CASSMTGSLPGNTIYF. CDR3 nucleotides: TGTGCCAGCAGCATGACAGGCTCTCTGCCTGGAAACACCATATATTTT.

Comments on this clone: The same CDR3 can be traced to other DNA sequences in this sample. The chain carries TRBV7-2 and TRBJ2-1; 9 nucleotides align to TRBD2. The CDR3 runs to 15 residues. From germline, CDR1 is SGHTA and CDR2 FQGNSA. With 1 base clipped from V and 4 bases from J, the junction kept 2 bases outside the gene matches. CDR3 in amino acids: CASSLGSGGYNEQFF. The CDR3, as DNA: TGTGCCAGCAGCTTAGGAAGCGGGGGGTACAATGAGCAGTTCTTC.

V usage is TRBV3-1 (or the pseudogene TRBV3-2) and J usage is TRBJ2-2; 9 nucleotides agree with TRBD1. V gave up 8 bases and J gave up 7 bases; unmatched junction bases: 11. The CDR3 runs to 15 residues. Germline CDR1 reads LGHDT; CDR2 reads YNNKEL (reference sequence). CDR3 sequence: CASRPGQGNLGELFF. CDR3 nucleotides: TGTGCCAGCCGTCCCGGACAGGGGAACCTCGGGGAGCTGTTTTTT.